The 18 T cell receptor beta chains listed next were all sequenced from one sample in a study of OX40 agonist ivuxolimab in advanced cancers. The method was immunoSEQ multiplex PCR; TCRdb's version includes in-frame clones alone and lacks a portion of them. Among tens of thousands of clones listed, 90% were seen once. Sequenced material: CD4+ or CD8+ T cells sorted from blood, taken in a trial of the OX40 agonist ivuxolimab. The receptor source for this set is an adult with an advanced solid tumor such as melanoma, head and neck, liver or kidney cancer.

In nucleotides, the CDR3 is TGTGCCAGCATAAAGCGTTGGGATGGGACTGAAGCTTTCTTT. Protein product: CASIKRWDGTEAFF. The chain couples TRBV6-5 to TRBJ1-1, with D hard to call. The V end lost 7 bases, the J end lost 5 bases, and 17 bases lay between the germline ends. This CDR3 is built from 14 residues. Germline values: CDR1 MNHEY, CDR2 SVGAGI.

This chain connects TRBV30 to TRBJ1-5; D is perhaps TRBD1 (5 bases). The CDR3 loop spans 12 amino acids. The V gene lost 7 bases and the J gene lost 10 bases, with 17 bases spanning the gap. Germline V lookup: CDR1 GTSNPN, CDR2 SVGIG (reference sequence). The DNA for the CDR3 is TGTGCCTTTGGGGCGGGGTTTGGACCCCAGCATTTT. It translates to CAFGAGFGPQHF.

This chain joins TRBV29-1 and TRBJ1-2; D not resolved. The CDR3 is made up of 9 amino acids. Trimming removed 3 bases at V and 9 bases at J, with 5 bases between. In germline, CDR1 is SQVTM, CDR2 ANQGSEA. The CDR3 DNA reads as TGCAGCGTTGACCCGAGCTACACCTTC. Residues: CSVDPSYTF.

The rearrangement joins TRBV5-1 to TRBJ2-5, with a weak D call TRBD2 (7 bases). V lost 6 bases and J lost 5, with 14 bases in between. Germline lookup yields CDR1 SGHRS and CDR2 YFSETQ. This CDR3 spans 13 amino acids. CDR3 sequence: CASKGSGGETQYF. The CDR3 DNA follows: TGCGCCAGCAAGGGATCGGGGGGCGAGACCCAGTACTTC.

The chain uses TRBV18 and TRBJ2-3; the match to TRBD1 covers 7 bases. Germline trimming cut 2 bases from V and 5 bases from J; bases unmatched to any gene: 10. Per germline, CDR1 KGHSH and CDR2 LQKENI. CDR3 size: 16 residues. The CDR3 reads CASSPVGRGPIDTQYF. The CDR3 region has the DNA TGTGCCAGCTCACCAGTTGGAAGGGGGCCAATAGATACGCAGTATTTT.

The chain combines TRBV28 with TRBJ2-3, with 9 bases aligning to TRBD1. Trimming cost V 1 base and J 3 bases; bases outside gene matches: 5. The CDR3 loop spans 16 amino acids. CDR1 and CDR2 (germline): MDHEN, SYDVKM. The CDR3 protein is CASSLFYGTGTDTQYF. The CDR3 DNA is TGTGCCAGCAGTTTATTTTACGGGACAGGGACAGATACGCAGTATTTT.

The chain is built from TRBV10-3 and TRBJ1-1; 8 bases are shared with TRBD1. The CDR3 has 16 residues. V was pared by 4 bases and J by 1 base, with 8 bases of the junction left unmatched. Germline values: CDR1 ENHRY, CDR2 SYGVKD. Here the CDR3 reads CAISAQTGTGNTEAFF. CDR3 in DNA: TGTGCCATCAGTGCTCAGACCGGGACAGGGAACACTGAAGCTTTCTTT.

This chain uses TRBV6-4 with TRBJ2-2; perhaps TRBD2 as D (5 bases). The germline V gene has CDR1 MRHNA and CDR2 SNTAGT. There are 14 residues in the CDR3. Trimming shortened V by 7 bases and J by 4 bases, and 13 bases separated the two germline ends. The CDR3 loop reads CASTEGKGTGELFF. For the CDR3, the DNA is TGTGCCAGCACAGAGGGAAAAGGCACCGGGGAGCTGTTTTTT.

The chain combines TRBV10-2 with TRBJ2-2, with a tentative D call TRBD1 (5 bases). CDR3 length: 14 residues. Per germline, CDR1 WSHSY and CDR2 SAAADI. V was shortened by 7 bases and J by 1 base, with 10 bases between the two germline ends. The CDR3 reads CASKDSLNTGELFF. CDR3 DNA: TGCGCCAGCAAAGACAGCCTGAACACCGGGGAGCTGTTTTTT.

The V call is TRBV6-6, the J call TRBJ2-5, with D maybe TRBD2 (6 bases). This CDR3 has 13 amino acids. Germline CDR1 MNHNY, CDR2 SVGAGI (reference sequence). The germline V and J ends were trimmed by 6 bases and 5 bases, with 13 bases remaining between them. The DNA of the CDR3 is TGTGCCAGCAGACCGACTAGGTCGGAGACCCAGTACTTC. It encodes CASRPTRSETQYF.

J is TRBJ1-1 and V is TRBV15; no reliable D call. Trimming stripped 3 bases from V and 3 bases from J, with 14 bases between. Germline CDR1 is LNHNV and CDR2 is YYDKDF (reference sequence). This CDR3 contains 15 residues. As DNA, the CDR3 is TGTGCCACCAGCAGGAACCTTGTTGAGTACACTGAAGCTTTCTTT. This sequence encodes CATSRNLVEYTEAFF.

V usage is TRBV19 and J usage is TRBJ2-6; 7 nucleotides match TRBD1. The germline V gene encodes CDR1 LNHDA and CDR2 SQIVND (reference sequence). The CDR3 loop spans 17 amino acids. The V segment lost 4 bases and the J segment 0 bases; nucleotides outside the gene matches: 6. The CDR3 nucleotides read TGTGCCAGTAGTAAGGACAGGCTGCACTCTGGGGCCAACGTCCTGACTTTC. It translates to CASSKDRLHSGANVLTF.

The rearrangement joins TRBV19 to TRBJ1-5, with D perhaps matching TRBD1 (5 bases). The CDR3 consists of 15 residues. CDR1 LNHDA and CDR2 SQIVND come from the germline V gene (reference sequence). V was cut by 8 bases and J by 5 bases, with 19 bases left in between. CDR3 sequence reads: CASVPGRTKYQPQHF. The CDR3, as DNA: TGTGCCAGTGTCCCGGGACGGACTAAATATCAGCCCCAGCATTTT.

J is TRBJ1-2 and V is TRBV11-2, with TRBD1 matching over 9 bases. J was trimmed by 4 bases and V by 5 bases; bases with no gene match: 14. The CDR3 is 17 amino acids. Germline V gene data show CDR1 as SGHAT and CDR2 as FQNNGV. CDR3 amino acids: CASSVRRLGQGPYGYTF. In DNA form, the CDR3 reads TGTGCCAGCAGCGTTAGGCGCCTAGGACAGGGGCCCTATGGCTACACCTTC.

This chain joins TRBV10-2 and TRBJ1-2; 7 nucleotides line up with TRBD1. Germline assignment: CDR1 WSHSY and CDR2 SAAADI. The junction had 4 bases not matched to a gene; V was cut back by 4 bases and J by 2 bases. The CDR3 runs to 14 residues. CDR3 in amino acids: CASSGSQGNYGYTF. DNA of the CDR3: TGCGCCAGCAGTGGTTCACAGGGGAACTATGGCTACACCTTC.

This CDR3 is CASSPGRGYSYNSPLHF. The CDR3 DNA is TGTGCCAGCAGCCCCGGGAGGGGATACTCCTATAATTCACCCCTCCACTTT. The chain couples TRBV28 to TRBJ1-6; D is perhaps TRBD1 (5 bases). V was cut by 6 bases and J by 0 bases, with 15 bases left in between. The germline V gene has CDR1 MDHEN and CDR2 SYDVKM. The CDR3 length is 17 residues.

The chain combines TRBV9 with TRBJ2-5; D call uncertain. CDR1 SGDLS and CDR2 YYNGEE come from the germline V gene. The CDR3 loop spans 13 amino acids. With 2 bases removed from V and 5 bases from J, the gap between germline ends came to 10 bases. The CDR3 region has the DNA TGTGCCAGCAGCGTTAGCCCAAGGGAGACCCAGTACTTC. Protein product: CASSVSPRETQYF.

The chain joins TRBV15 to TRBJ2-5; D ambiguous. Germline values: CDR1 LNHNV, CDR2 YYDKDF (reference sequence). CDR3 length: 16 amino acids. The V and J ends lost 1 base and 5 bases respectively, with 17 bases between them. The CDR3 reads CATSRGLAGLRETQYF. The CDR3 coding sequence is TGTGCCACCAGCAGAGGTTTGGCAGGTCTTAGGGAGACCCAGTACTTC.